The rows below give T cell receptor beta chains drawn from one sample of a study of blood T cells in healthy people across ages. TCRdb recomputed calls from the 5' RACE reads with MiXCR, one row per CDR3 protein. The data hold hundreds of thousands of distinct CDR3 sequences, with 35% to 50% observed a single time. Sequencing was carried out using blood. These TCRs come from an elderly man in good health. The CDR3 runs from the conserved cysteine through the conserved F or W. D genes are given only for firm matches. Clone size is given for some rows only: seen once, a few or many times, or a class if the clone is expanded.

v_call	d_call	clone_size	j_call	cdr3_aa	cdr3_nt
TRBV18	TRBD1	-	TRBJ2-7	CTSSPRGTAPSYEQYF	TGTACCAGCTCACCACGAGGGACAGCCCCCTCCTACGAGCAGTACTTC
TRBV6-2/TRBV6-3	TRBD2	-	TRBJ2-7	CASSGGDYHAYEQYF	TGTGCCAGCAGCGGCGGGGACTACCACGCCTACGAGCAGTACTTC
TRBV29-1	-	-	TRBJ2-2	CSDPHEDTQGRGVLDTGELFF	TGCAGCGATCCACACGAAGACACACAGGGGAGGGGCGTGTTGGACACCGGGGAGCTGTTTTTT
TRBV9	TRBD1	-	TRBJ2-5	CASSVEQGSWETQYF	TGTGCCAGCAGCGTAGAACAGGGGTCGTGGGAGACCCAGTACTTC
TRBV11-2	-	-	TRBJ2-5	CASSWMGKLGETQYF	TGTGCCAGCAGCTGGATGGGGAAATTAGGGGAGACCCAGTACTTC
TRBV24-1	TRBD2	-	TRBJ2-2	CATSEAGGRSGELFF	TGTGCCACCAGTGAAGCGGGAGGAAGGTCCGGGGAGCTGTTTTTT
TRBV20-1	-	many	TRBJ2-7	CSARDLLPNYEQYF	TGCAGTGCTAGAGATCTCCTACCAAACTACGAGCAGTACTTC
TRBV25-1	-	-	TRBJ2-7	CASSEGKGRFHEQYF	TGTGCCAGCAGTGAAGGGAAGGGAAGATTCCACGAGCAGTACTTC
TRBV3-1	TRBD1	-	TRBJ1-5	CASSPHRTGGAQPQHF	TGTGCCAGCAGCCCCCACCGGACAGGGGGCGCGCAGCCCCAGCATTTT
TRBV6-2/TRBV6-3	-	-	TRBJ2-7	CASSESPSEYEQYF	TGTGCCAGCAGCGAAAGCCCTAGCGAGTACGAGCAGTACTTC
TRBV29-1	-	few	TRBJ1-2	CSVEEFGNKYGYTF	TGCAGCGTTGAAGAGTTCGGGAACAAGTATGGCTACACCTTC
TRBV7-2	TRBD1	-	TRBJ2-1	CASSSPLGQGGHNEQFF	TGTGCCAGCAGCTCCCCGTTGGGACAGGGTGGCCACAATGAGCAGTTCTTC
TRBV9	-	-	TRBJ2-2	CASSVDRANTGELFF	TGTGCCAGCAGCGTAGATCGAGCGAACACCGGGGAGCTGTTTTTT
TRBV4-2	-	many	TRBJ2-7	CASSQELSYEQYF	TGTGCCAGCAGCCAAGAACTTTCCTACGAGCAGTACTTC
TRBV20-1	TRBD2	few	TRBJ2-1	CSAFSGRSYNEQFF	TGCAGTGCTTTTAGCGGGAGGTCCTACAATGAGCAGTTCTTC
TRBV20-1	-	-	TRBJ1-2	CSARDLEGASYGYTF	TGCAGTGCTAGAGATCTCGAAGGGGCAAGCTATGGCTACACCTTC
TRBV7-2	-	few	TRBJ2-3	CASSLVRERDTQYF	TGTGCCAGCAGCTTAGTCCGGGAAAGGGATACGCAGTATTTT
TRBV27	-	few	TRBJ1-1	CASSSLGYPDEAFF	TGTGCCAGCAGCTCCCTAGGGTACCCGGATGAAGCTTTCTTT
TRBV27	-	-	TRBJ2-7	CASSLWMGDEQYF	TGTGCCAGCAGTCTCTGGATGGGGGACGAGCAGTACTTC
TRBV20-1	-	-	TRBJ2-3	CSAGDWAVGTDTQYF	TGCAGTGCTGGAGACTGGGCGGTTGGCACAGATACGCAGTATTTT
TRBV5-1	-	many	TRBJ2-5	CASSVSLRLSPGETQYF	TGCGCCAGCAGTGTGAGCTTGCGCTTATCTCCTGGGGAGACCCAGTACTTC
TRBV7-2	-	-	TRBJ2-4	CASSSKPPGTDPNIQYF	TGTGCCAGCAGCTCGAAACCCCCCGGGACCGACCCTAACATTCAGTACTTC
TRBV20-1	TRBD2	few	TRBJ2-5	CSAGGASGSLGETQYF	TGCAGTGCTGGCGGGGCTAGCGGGAGTTTAGGGGAGACCCAGTACTTC
TRBV21-1	-	-	TRBJ2-7	CASSAARHSLSYEQYF	TGTGCCAGCAGCGCTGCCCGACATTCCTTATCCTACGAGCAATACTTC
TRBV30	-	-	TRBJ1-1	CAWIGGGGWTEAFF	TGTGCCTGGATTGGGGGTGGGGGGTGGACTGAAGCTTTCTTT
TRBV20-1	TRBD1	-	TRBJ2-6	CSARDPGQGAAGANVLTF	TGCAGTGCTAGAGATCCCGGACAGGGGGCGGCTGGGGCCAACGTCCTGACTTTC
TRBV3-1	-	many	TRBJ1-2	CASSRDYGYTF	TGTGCCAGCAGCCGGGACTATGGCTACACCTTC
TRBV6-6	TRBD1	-	TRBJ2-1	CASSYVQGAPPYNEQFF	TGTGCCAGCAGTTACGTACAGGGGGCCCCCCCCTACAATGAGCAGTTCTTC
TRBV11-2	-	-	TRBJ2-1	CASSVPAGYNEQFF	TGTGCCAGCAGCGTTCCAGCGGGTTACAATGAGCAGTTCTTC
TRBV6-2/TRBV6-3	-	-	TRBJ2-3	CASSDSAPRDTQYF	TGTGCCAGCAGTGACTCGGCGCCAAGGGATACGCAGTATTTT
TRBV6-2/TRBV6-3	-	few	TRBJ2-5	CASRTVMTQYF	TGTGCCAGCAGAACAGTGATGACCCAGTACTTC
TRBV20-1	TRBD2	-	TRBJ2-5	CSARGTSGRQETQYF	TGCAGTGCTAGAGGGACTAGCGGGAGACAAGAGACCCAGTACTTC
TRBV11-2	-	-	TRBJ1-1	CASSLFRATEAFF	TGTGCCAGCAGCTTATTCAGGGCCACTGAAGCTTTCTTT
TRBV9	-	-	TRBJ2-3	CASSMYDSGSTDTQYF	TGTGCCAGCAGCATGTACGACTCGGGGAGCACAGATACGCAGTATTTT
TRBV27	TRBD2	few	TRBJ2-7	CASSISNSGSYEQYF	TGTGCCAGCAGTATCTCTAATAGCGGGAGTTACGAGCAGTACTTC
TRBV11-2	TRBD1	-	TRBJ2-4	CASRIKDRDRDNIQYF	TGTGCCAGCAGGATTAAAGACCGGGACAGGGACAACATTCAGTACTTC
TRBV7-9	-	-	TRBJ2-5	CASSLAVAGQETQYF	TGTGCCAGCAGCTTAGCGGTGGCAGGCCAAGAGACCCAGTACTTC
TRBV7-6	-	-	TRBJ1-3	CASSRGSGNTIYF	TGTGCCAGCAGCCGCGGCTCTGGAAACACCATATATTTT
TRBV9	TRBD2	once	TRBJ2-7	CASSVVLAGGYEQYF	TGTGCCAGCAGCGTAGTTCTAGCGGGAGGATACGAGCAGTACTTC
TRBV12-3/TRBV12-4	TRBD1	-	TRBJ2-1	CASRSTGTGINNEQFF	TGTGCCAGCAGATCGACCGGGACAGGGATCAACAATGAGCAGTTCTTC
TRBV24-1	TRBD2	-	TRBJ2-5	CATTSGRDYEQYF	TGTGCCACCACGTCCGGGAGGGATTATGAGCAGTACTTC
TRBV28	-	many	TRBJ2-7	CASSKPQGKGTYEQYF	TGTGCCAGCAGTAAACCGCAGGGGAAGGGGACCTACGAGCAGTACTTC
TRBV6-2/TRBV6-3	-	few	TRBJ2-3	CASSYSPLGGNTDTQYF	TGTGCCAGCAGTTACTCCCCACTTGGGGGGAACACAGATACGCAGTATTTT
TRBV6-2/TRBV6-3	TRBD1	few	TRBJ2-1	CASSRPGTGDRRNEQFF	TGTGCCAGCAGCCGTCCCGGGACAGGGGATAGACGCAATGAGCAGTTCTTC
TRBV25-1	TRBD1	-	TRBJ2-7	CASGVDRGGEQYF	TGTGCCAGCGGGGTCGACAGGGGGGGCGAGCAGTACTTC
TRBV20-1	TRBD2	-	TRBJ2-5	CSAQSSGLQETQYF	TGCAGTGCTCAATCTAGCGGCCTACAAGAGACCCAGTACTTC
TRBV7-2	-	many	TRBJ2-5	CASSLVEGETQYF	TGTGCCAGCAGCTTAGTGGAGGGAGAGACCCAGTACTTC
TRBV20-1	TRBD2	-	TRBJ2-3	CSARGTSGVPDTQYF	TGCAGTGCTAGAGGGACTAGCGGGGTTCCAGATACGCAGTATTTT
TRBV19	-	few	TRBJ1-5	CASSIVQGSSIYQPQHF	TGTGCCAGTAGTATAGTCCAGGGCTCCAGTATTTATCAGCCCCAGCATTTT
TRBV6-1	TRBD1	-	TRBJ2-5	CASRKTGYETQYF	TGTGCCAGCAGGAAGACAGGGTACGAGACCCAGTACTTC
TRBV3-1	-	-	TRBJ2-3	CASSQGFLTDTQYF	TGTGCCAGCAGCCAAGGTTTTCTCACAGATACGCAGTATTTT